The subject of this entry is one TCR beta chain. What it recognizes is unknown. TCRdb's copy holds only in-frame clones and misses some; the assay was immunoSEQ multiplex PCR. This sample has about 110,000 clones, with about nine tenths found just once. The sample belongs to a study of cytomegalovirus exposure and HLA in healthy donors. Study-level points and caveats: Cytomegalovirus-associated TCR beta chains were listed, numbering over 150. In vitro work confirmed that three CMV-associated chains recognize CMV antigens. Rare sequences made up most TCRs, while some public TCRs were found in many donors. First-cohort TCR clusters were later found to tend to co-occur in the roughly 130 validation repertoires.

Germline V gene lookup returns CDR1 SEHNR and CDR2 FQNEAQ (reference sequence). With 2 bases clipped from V and 4 bases from J, the junction kept 5 bases outside the gene matches. There are 14 residues in the CDR3. The receptor was isolated from a woman aged 18-35 years in good health and CMV-seronegative. The chain carries TRBV7-9 and TRBJ2-7; 7 bases agree with TRBD2. The sample comprised PBMCs. This chain's CDR3 is CASSLRRGGYEQYF. The CDR3 DNA is TGTGCCAGCAGCTTAAGGAGGGGAGGGTACGAGCAGTACTTC.